This T cell receptor (beta chain) was recorded in a study of blood T cell repertoires in COVID-19. Turning to the study itself: Both acute and convalescent COVID-19 samples were obtained from the United States, Italy and Spain. T cells, B-cell-depleted T cells, or PBMCs supplied cDNA or gDNA.

Trimming left V 4 bases short and J 0 bases short, with 14 bases between. The germline gives CDR1 SGDLS, CDR2 YYNGEE. The CDR3 length is 17 residues. Original processing methods: Amplifying reference gene primers gave estimates of nucleated cell counts. Libraries were prepared by immunoSEQ multiplex PCR; TCRdb keeps only in-frame clonotypes and omits some of them. V and J calls and clone size are copied from that table; D and trimming were computed from the DNA. The sample records about 68,000 clones, around nine tenths being singletons. The sample consisted of peripheral blood. The rearrangement joins TRBV9 to TRBJ2-6; possible D gene TRBD2, 7 bases. This receptor was taken from a man aged 40-49 years with COVID-19, enrolled during active disease. The CDR3 nucleotides read TGTGCCAGCAGCAGCGGGACACCAATCTCTGGGGCCAACGTCCTGACTTTC. Residues: CASSSGTPISGANVLTF.